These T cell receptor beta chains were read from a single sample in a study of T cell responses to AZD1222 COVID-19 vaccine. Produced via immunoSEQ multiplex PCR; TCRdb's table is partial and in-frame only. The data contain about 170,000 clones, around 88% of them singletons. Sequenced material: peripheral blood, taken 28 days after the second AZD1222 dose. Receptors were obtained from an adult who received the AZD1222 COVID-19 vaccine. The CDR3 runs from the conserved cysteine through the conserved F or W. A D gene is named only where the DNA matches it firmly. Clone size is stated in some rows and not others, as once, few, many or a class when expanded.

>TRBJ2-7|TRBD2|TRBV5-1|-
CASSSPAGGSSYEQYF
TGCGCCAGCAGCTCGCCCGCGGGGGGCAGCTCCTACGAGCAGTACTTC
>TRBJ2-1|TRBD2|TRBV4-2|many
CASSQKTSGGYNEQFF
TGTGCCAGCAGCCAAAAGACTAGCGGGGGCTACAATGAGCAGTTCTTC
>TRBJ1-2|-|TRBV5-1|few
CASSIGQSLQGYTF
TGCGCCAGCAGCATTGGACAGAGCCTGCAAGGCTACACCTTC
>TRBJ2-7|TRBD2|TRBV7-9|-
CASSLTSGGYEQYF
TGTGCCAGCAGCCTGACTAGCGGTGGATACGAGCAGTACTTC
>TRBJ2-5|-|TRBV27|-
CASSFLPTGPYKETQYF
TGTGCCAGCAGTTTTTTACCTACGGGGCCCTATAAAGAGACCCAGTACTTC
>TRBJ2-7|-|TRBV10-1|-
CASSDIQGQQYF
TGCGCCAGCAGTGACATACAGGGCCAGCAGTACTTC
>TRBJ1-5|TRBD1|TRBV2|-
CASSVDRAYNQPQHF
TGTGCCAGCAGCGTGGACAGGGCCTACAATCAGCCCCAGCATTTT
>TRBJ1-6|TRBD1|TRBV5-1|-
CASSSYRGGINSPLHF
TGCGCCAGCAGCTCTTACAGGGGCGGAATTAATTCACCCCTCCACTTT
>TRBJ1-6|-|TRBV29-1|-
CSVRTDSSSPLHF
TGCAGCGTCCGGACGGACAGTTCTTCACCCCTCCACTTT
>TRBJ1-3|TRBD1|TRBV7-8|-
CASSNRDREGGNTIYF
TGTGCCAGCAGCAACCGGGACAGGGAAGGTGGAAACACCATATATTTT
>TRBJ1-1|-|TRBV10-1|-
CATSDSRGTEAFF
TGCGCCACTTCTGACTCAAGGGGCACTGAAGCTTTCTTT
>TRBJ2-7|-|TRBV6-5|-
CASSYGRGASYEQYF
TGTGCCAGCAGTTACGGCAGAGGAGCCTCCTACGAGCAGTACTTC
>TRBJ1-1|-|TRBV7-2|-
CASSPQVNTEAFF
TGTGCCAGCAGCCCACAGGTTAACACTGAAGCTTTCTTT
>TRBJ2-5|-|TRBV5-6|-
CASSLTWETQYF
TGTGCCAGCAGCCTGACCTGGGAGACCCAGTACTTC
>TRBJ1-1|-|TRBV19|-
CASSMIGFRAFF
TGTGCCAGTAGTATGATAGGGTTTCGGGCTTTCTTT
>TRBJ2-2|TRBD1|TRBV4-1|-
CASSGYGDRANTGELFF
TGCGCCAGCAGCGGTTACGGGGACAGGGCCAACACCGGGGAGCTGTTTTTT
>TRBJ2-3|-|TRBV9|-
CASSVGDDTQYF
TGTGCCAGCAGCGTAGGGGATGATACGCAGTATTTT
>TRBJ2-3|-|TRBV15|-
CATSRDLGVRTDTQYF
TGTGCCACCAGCAGAGATCTGGGGGTTCGGACAGATACGCAGTATTTT
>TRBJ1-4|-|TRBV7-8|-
CASTLDRRGKATNEKLFF
TGTGCCAGCACCTTAGATCGCCGGGGGAAGGCAACTAATGAAAAACTGTTTTTT
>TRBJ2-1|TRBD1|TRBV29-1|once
CSVWGQGVGNEQFF
TGCAGCGTTTGGGGACAGGGGGTGGGCAATGAGCAGTTCTTC
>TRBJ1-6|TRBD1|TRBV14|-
CASSQGGTGGVHF
TGTGCCAGCAGCCAAGGAGGAACAGGGGGGGTCCACTTT
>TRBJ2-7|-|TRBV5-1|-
CASSLDPGAAYEQYF
TGCGCCAGCAGCTTGGATCCGGGGGCGGCCTACGAGCAGTACTTC
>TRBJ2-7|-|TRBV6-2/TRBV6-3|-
CASSYSGGASYEQYF
TGTGCCAGCAGTTACTCCGGGGGAGCCTCCTACGAGCAGTACTTC
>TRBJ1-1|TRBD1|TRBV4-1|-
CASSQGGTGYNEAFF
TGCGCCAGCAGCCAAGGTGGGACAGGTTATAATGAAGCTTTCTTT
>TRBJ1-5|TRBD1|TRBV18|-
CASSSSQGGSNQPQHF
TGTGCCAGCTCATCTTCACAGGGGGGTAGCAATCAGCCCCAGCATTTT
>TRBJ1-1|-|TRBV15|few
CATSREPGRSTEAFF
TGTGCCACCAGCAGAGAGCCAGGGAGGAGCACTGAAGCTTTCTTT
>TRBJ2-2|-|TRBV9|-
CASSDPLGNTGELFF
TGTGCCAGCAGTGACCCCCTGGGTAACACCGGGGAGCTGTTTTTT
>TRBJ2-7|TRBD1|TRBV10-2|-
CASRDRGFDEQYF
TGCGCCAGCCGGGACAGGGGTTTCGACGAGCAGTACTTC
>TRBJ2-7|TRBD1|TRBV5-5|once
CASSLTGTASSYEQYF
TGTGCCAGCAGCTTGACCGGGACAGCGAGCTCCTACGAGCAGTACTTC
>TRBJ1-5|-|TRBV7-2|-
CASSLVGQDQPQHF
TGTGCCAGCAGCTTAGTAGGGCAGGATCAGCCCCAGCATTTT
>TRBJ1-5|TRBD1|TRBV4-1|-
CASSQEGWTGYQPQHF
TGCGCCAGCAGCCAAGAGGGGTGGACAGGGTATCAGCCCCAGCATTTT
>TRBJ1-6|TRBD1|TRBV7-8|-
CASSGLRQGASPLHF
TGTGCCAGCAGCGGTTTAAGACAGGGAGCTTCACCCCTCCACTTT
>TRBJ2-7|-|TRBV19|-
CASSINGYEQYF
TGTGCCAGTAGTATCAACGGCTACGAGCAGTACTTC
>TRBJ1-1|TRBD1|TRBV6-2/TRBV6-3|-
CASSYGTVYTEAFF
TGTGCCAGCAGTTACGGGACAGTCTACACTGAAGCTTTCTTT
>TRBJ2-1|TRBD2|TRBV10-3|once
CAISPAGGYNEQFF
TGTGCCATCAGTCCAGCGGGGGGATACAATGAGCAGTTCTTC
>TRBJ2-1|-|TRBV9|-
CASSPWTINEQFF
TGTGCCAGCAGCCCCTGGACCATCAATGAGCAGTTCTTC
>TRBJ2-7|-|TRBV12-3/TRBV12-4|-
CASSFNYEQYF
TGTGCCAGCAGTTTTAACTACGAGCAGTACTTC
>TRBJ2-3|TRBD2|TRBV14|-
CASSQDGGVNTDTQYF
TGTGCCAGCAGCCAAGATGGGGGGGTGAACACAGATACGCAGTATTTT
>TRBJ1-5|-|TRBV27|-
CASSPRAGYSNQPQHF
TGTGCCAGCAGCCCCCGAGCGGGCTATAGCAATCAGCCCCAGCATTTT
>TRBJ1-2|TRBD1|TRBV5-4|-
CASSLPGQGRYGYTF
TGTGCCAGCAGCTTGCCGGGACAGGGTAGATATGGCTACACCTTC
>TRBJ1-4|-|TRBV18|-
CASSMGLGEKLFF
TGTGCCAGCTCAATGGGGCTGGGTGAAAAACTGTTTTTT
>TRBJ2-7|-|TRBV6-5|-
CASSNDGGSVYEQYF
TGTGCCAGCAGCAACGATGGGGGCTCCGTGTACGAGCAGTACTTC
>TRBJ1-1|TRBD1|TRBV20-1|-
CSASSQGVTFTEAFF
TGCAGTGCTAGTTCTCAGGGGGTGACATTCACTGAAGCTTTCTTT
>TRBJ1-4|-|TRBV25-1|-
CASTSSGGEKLFF
TGTGCCAGCACAAGTAGCGGGGGGGAAAAACTGTTTTTT
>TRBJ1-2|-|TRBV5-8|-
CASILTGTMAGYTF
TGTGCCAGCATCCTGACAGGAACTATGGCTGGCTACACCTTC
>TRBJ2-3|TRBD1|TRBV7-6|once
CATTSGQGATDTQYF
TGTGCCACGACCTCAGGACAGGGCGCAACAGATACGCAGTATTTT
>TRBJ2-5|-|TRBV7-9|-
CAIPLNGSVWETQYF
TGTGCCATCCCCTTGAATGGGTCGGTATGGGAGACCCAGTACTTC
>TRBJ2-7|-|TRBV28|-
CASPGAAYEQYF
TGTGCCAGCCCAGGTGCAGCCTACGAGCAGTACTTC
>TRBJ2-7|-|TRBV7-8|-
CASSPGPTDRQYF
TGTGCCAGCAGTCCAGGCCCTACAGACAGGCAGTACTTC
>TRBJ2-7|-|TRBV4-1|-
CASSQGRDGSYEQYF
TGCGCCAGCAGCCAAGGGAGGGACGGATCCTACGAGCAGTACTTC
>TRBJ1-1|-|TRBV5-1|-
CASSLAARTHTEAFF
TGCGCCAGCAGCTTGGCGGCCAGGACACACACTGAAGCTTTCTTT
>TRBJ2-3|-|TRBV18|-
CASSRDTDTQYF
TGTGCCAGCTCACGGGACACAGATACGCAGTATTTT
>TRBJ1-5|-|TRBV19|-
CASSMTGYSNQPQHF
TGTGCCAGTAGTATGACGGGTTATAGCAATCAGCCCCAGCATTTT